These 19 T cell receptor beta chains were sequenced from one sample in a study of blood T cell repertoires in COVID-19. TCRdb's copy holds only in-frame clones and misses some; the assay was immunoSEQ multiplex PCR. The repertoire includes 35,000 to 45,000 clones, roughly 77% of them detected once, and 42% sits in the top ten. The sequencing sample was made of peripheral blood. The receptors here all came from a human donor in a cohort sampled during active or convalescent COVID-19. The donor label of this sample is uncertain.

The V call is TRBV10-1, the J call TRBJ2-1; D might be TRBD2 (5 bases). The V end was cut by 7 bases, the J end by 5 bases, with 15 bases between. The CDR3 is 14 amino acids. The germline V gene encodes CDR1 WNHNN and CDR2 SYGVQD (reference sequence). CDR3 residues: CASTRTGGHNEQFF. The DNA of the CDR3 is TGCGCCAGCACCCGAACTGGAGGACACAATGAGCAGTTCTTC.

The rearrangement links TRBV29-1 to TRBJ2-1, with 10 bases matching TRBD2. Germline V gene data show CDR1 as SQVTM and CDR2 as ANQGSEA. The CDR3 consists of 14 residues. J lost 5 bases, V lost 5 bases, and 6 bases had no gene match. The chain's CDR3 is CSVQSSGRHNEQFF. Here the CDR3 DNA reads TGCAGCGTTCAGTCTAGCGGGAGACACAATGAGCAGTTCTTC.

The V gene is TRBV19, the J gene TRBJ1-6; 7 bases fit TRBD1. Germline loops: CDR1 LNHDA, CDR2 SQIVND (reference sequence). This CDR3 has 15 residues. Losses at the gene ends were 4 bases for V and 1 base for J; bases not matched to a gene: 1. The CDR3 bases are TGTGCCAGTAGTACACAGGGGTCCTATAATTCACCCCTCCACTTT. The encoded protein is CASSTQGSYNSPLHF. Combining the CDR3 with reference TRBV19 and TRBJ1-6 gives the whole variable domain DGGITQSPKYLFRKEGQNVTLSCEQNLNHDAMYWYRQDPGQGLRLIYYSQIVNDFQKGDIAEGYSVSREKKESFPLTVTSAQKNPTAFYLCASSTQGSYNSPLHFGNGTRLTVT.

The rearrangement uses TRBV21-1 and TRBJ2-7; the table's D gene call, TRBD2, was not cross checked with the DNA. TRBV21-1 corresponds to a pseudogene. CDR3 size: 15 residues. Here the CDR3 reads CASSKALGGRCGQYF. The CDR3 DNA reads TGTGCCAGCAGCAAAGCGTTGGGGGGGCGTTGTGGGCAGTACTTC.

The rearrangement links TRBV12-3 or TRBV12-4 to TRBJ2-5, with 7 bases fitting TRBD1. Trimming at V came to 5 bases and at J to 3 bases, leaving 3 bases not matched to a gene. This CDR3 comprises 13 residues. CDR3 protein: CASSKGQKETQYF. CDR3 nucleotides: TGTGCCAGCAGTAAGGGACAGAAAGAGACCCAGTACTTC.

The gene calls are TRBV5-1 and TRBJ2-1; TRBD2 is a possible D gene (6 bases). The ends were cut back, 4 bases at V and 2 bases at J, with 16 bases in the middle. This CDR3 has 16 amino acids. Germline V gene sequence: CDR1 SGHRS, CDR2 YFSETQ. CDR3 DNA: TGCGCCAGCAGCCGGACCGGGAGCGGGCCCTACAATGAGCAGTTCTTC. The encoded protein is CASSRTGSGPYNEQFF.

J is TRBJ2-3 and V is TRBV19, with 7 bases aligning to TRBD2. Germline CDR1 reads LNHDA; CDR2 reads SQIVND (reference sequence). The CDR3 extends over 21 amino acids. Germline trimming cut 5 bases from V and 5 bases from J; bases unmatched to any gene: 28. The CDR3 DNA reads TGTGCCAGTAGTTTCAACCAGGGCAGTCCTTACCAGGGAGGGCGATTAGATACGCAGTATTTT. It encodes CASSFNQGSPYQGGRLDTQYF.

The chain joins TRBV9 to TRBJ2-2; 7 bases agree with TRBD1. The CDR3 has 16 residues. The junction had 6 bases not matched to a gene; V was cut back by 3 bases and J by 1 base. The germline CDR1 and CDR2 sequences are SGDLS and YYNGEE. The CDR3 sequence: CASSGSGTVNTGELFF. The CDR3 nucleotides read TGTGCCAGCAGCGGCTCCGGGACAGTGAACACCGGGGAGCTGTTTTTT.

The rearrangement joins TRBV28 to TRBJ2-3; D is ambiguous. This CDR3 spans 14 amino acids. Trimming shortened V by 6 bases and J by 1 base, and 11 bases separated the two germline ends. Germline loops: CDR1 MDHEN, CDR2 SYDVKM. The CDR3 reads CASSLLLGTDTQYF. CDR3 DNA: TGTGCCAGCAGCCTCTTACTGGGCACAGATACGCAGTATTTT.

The V call is TRBV14, the J call TRBJ2-3; D not resolved. In germline, CDR1 is SGHDN, CDR2 FVKESK. The V end lost 0 bases, the J end lost 3 bases, and 13 bases lay between the germline ends. This CDR3 is built from 16 residues. CDR3 bases: TGTGCCAGCAGCCAAGATCTCGGCAGGTTGACAGATACGCAGTATTTT. Its translation: CASSQDLGRLTDTQYF.

The CDR3 sequence: CASSLEQATGFRVGGQFF. CDR3 coding DNA: TGCGCCAGCAGCCTCGAACAAGCGACAGGTTTCAGAGTAGGTGGGCAGTTCTTC. The chain recombines TRBV5-1 with TRBJ2-1; possible D gene TRBD1, 6 bases. The CDR3 has 18 amino acids. From germline, CDR1 is SGHRS and CDR2 YFSETQ. The V gene lost 4 bases and the J gene lost 12 bases, with 32 bases spanning the gap. Full variable domain (outside the CDR3, taken from reference TRBV5-1 and TRBJ2-1): KAGVTQTPRYLIKTRGQQVTLSCSPISGHRSVSWYQQTPGQGLQFLFEYFSETQRNKGNFPGRFSGRQFSNSRSEMNVSTLELGDSALYLCASSLEQATGFRVGGQFFGPGTRLTVL.

The genes are TRBV5-1 and TRBJ2-3, with 13 bases identical to TRBD2. This CDR3 has 17 residues. Per germline, CDR1 SGHRS and CDR2 YFSETQ. The V segment lost 4 bases and the J segment 5 bases; nucleotides outside the gene matches: 10. The CDR3 protein is CASSTVLAGGSGDTQYF. The CDR3 bases are TGCGCCAGCAGCACTGTACTAGCGGGAGGGTCGGGAGATACGCAGTATTTT.

The chain carries TRBV3-1 (or the pseudogene TRBV3-2) and TRBJ1-3, with D possibly being TRBD1 (5 bases). V shed 5 bases and J shed 2 bases, with 10 bases lying between them. CDR3 size: 14 residues. In germline, CDR1 is LGHDT, CDR2 YNNKEL (reference sequence). The CDR3 DNA follows: TGTGCCAGCAGCTCGACAGAGGCTGGAAACACCATATATTTT. Translating gives CASSSTEAGNTIYF.

The V call is TRBV6-1, the J call TRBJ2-2, with 8 positions matching TRBD1. V shed 2 bases, J shed 7 bases, and the junction held 6 bases outside the gene matches. Germline CDR1 and CDR2: MNHNS and SASEGT. This CDR3 region has 15 residues. The CDR3 is CASSERTGFGGELFF. DNA for the CDR3: TGTGCCAGCAGTGAACGGACAGGGTTTGGCGGGGAGCTGTTTTTT.

The J gene is TRBJ2-1, the V gene TRBV18; a possible D gene is TRBD2 (6 bases). Germline CDR1 KGHSH, CDR2 LQKENI. The CDR3 sequence is 14 residues long. Between the trimmed V and J ends, which lost 6 bases and 4 bases, there was a span of 13 bases. CDR3: CASSPGLDYNEQFF. Written as DNA, the CDR3 is TGTGCCAGCTCCCCGGGACTCGATTACAATGAGCAGTTCTTC.

This chain uses TRBV12-3 or TRBV12-4 with TRBJ1-1; no definite D call. This CDR3 has 11 amino acids. Between the trimmed V and J ends, which lost 4 bases and 6 bases, there was a span of 6 bases. CDR3 protein: CASSSGAEAFF. CDR3 sequence (DNA): TGTGCCAGCAGTTCCGGGGCTGAAGCTTTCTTT.

This chain joins TRBV30 and TRBJ1-4; 9 positions agree with TRBD1. The junction had 12 bases not matched to a gene; V was cut back by 8 bases and J by 8 bases. Germline V CDR1 and CDR2: GTSNPN, SVGIG (reference sequence). The CDR3 runs to 14 residues. CDR3 loop: CAVAPGTGNEKLFF. CDR3 bases: TGTGCCGTAGCCCCCGGGACAGGGAACGAAAAACTGTTTTTT. Drawing the rest from reference TRBV30 and TRBJ1-4, the complete variable domain is SQTIHQWPATLVQPVGSPLSLECTVEGTSNPNLYWYRQAAGRGLQLLFYSVGIGQISSEVPQNLSASRPQDRQFILSSKKLLLSDSGFYLCAVAPGTGNEKLFFGSGTQLSVL.

This clone was found once. The chain links TRBV19 to TRBJ1-5; weak D call: TRBD1 (5 bases). Trimming shortened V by 3 bases and J by 0 bases, and 9 bases separated the two germline ends. The germline V gene encodes CDR1 LNHDA and CDR2 SQIVND (reference sequence). This CDR3 comprises 15 residues. The CDR3 spells CASSMSRGSNQPQHF. CDR3 coding DNA: TGTGCCAGTAGTATGTCAAGGGGTAGCAATCAGCCCCAGCATTTT.

The genes are TRBV24-1 and TRBJ2-7; 10 bases agree with TRBD1. The junction had 0 bases not matched to a gene; V was cut back by 5 bases and J by 3 bases. The CDR3 consists of 13 residues. The germline CDR1 and CDR2 sequences are KGHDR and SFDVKD. The CDR3: CATSGTGGYEQYF. CDR3 nucleotides: TGTGCCACCAGTGGGACAGGGGGCTACGAGCAGTACTTC.